This TCR beta chain derives from a study of T cells in tumors after PD-1 blockade. For the study at large: Excluded were patients with checkpoint blockade, immunosuppressants, or radiotherapy or other anti-cancer therapy within 4 weeks. Study-level findings and limits: Blood contained about 44% of the tumor's TCR clonotypes. Squamous carcinoma: roughly 50% of expanded exhausted clones novel, versus 29% of other expanded CD8+ clones.

This clone was detected only a few times. Antigen specificity is unknown. Data came from immunoSEQ multiplex PCR; TCRdb stores just in-frame clones and leaves some out. Of some 4,900 clones listed, 60% to 75% are singletons. CDR3 size: 16 residues. CDR1 is SGHTA and CDR2 is FQGNSA in the germline V gene. V lost 3 bases, J lost 0 bases, and 15 bases lay in between. The receptor was derived from a human donor with cutaneous squamous cell carcinoma. Specimen: tumor tissue, collected before anti-PD-1 treatment. This rearrangement joins TRBV7-2 to TRBJ2-7; D perhaps matches TRBD1 (5 bases). The CDR3 nucleotides read TGTGCCAGCAGCTTGACCTTGACAGCTAGCTCCTACGAGCAGTACTTC. Translation: CASSLTLTASSYEQYF.